This T cell receptor (beta chain) derives from a study of OX40 agonist ivuxolimab in advanced cancers. The V segment lost 4 bases and the J segment 9 bases; nucleotides outside the gene matches: 11. Germline loops: CDR1 SGHRS, CDR2 YFSETQ. The CDR3 contains 16 residues. This clone was counted once. Clones were read by immunoSEQ multiplex PCR, and TCRdb kept only the in-frame ones, dropping some. Among about 19,000 clones, about four fifths were seen once, and the ten largest hold 21%. This specimen consisted of CD4+ or CD8+ T cells sorted from blood, obtained in a trial of the OX40 agonist ivuxolimab. The chain uses TRBV5-1 and TRBJ1-6; TRBD1 matches at 9 bases. The receptor was isolated from an adult with an advanced solid tumor such as melanoma, head and neck, liver or kidney cancer. The CDR3 spells CASSGPGQGKPSPLHF. CDR3 sequence (DNA): TGCGCCAGCAGCGGACCGGGACAGGGTAAACCTTCACCCCTCCACTTT.